The present TCR beta chain was sequenced within a study of blood T cell repertoires in COVID-19 (dated by TCRdb to between 2020 and 2021). Turning to the overall study: Collaborator samples came from the United States, Italy and Spain and covered acute and convalescent phases of COVID-19. The samples were drawn from two sources: the first 160 participants of the ongoing ImmuneRACE study, and 1,200 or so subjects contributed by 6 global collaborators. The repertoires were released in a freely available public database intended as a resource for research on the immune response to SARS-CoV-2. HLA class I and class II types, where available, came from metadata supplied by the sample provider rather than from assay-based typing. The sample metadata nearly always contained a de-identified subject ID, COVID-19 status, age in years and sex. Subjects who had been exposed to COVID-19, were actively infected with it, or had recovered from it provided the deeply sampled blood TCRbeta repertoires that made up the dataset. The material from the prospective study consisted of cDNA or gDNA derived from T cells, B-cell-depleted T cells, or PBMCs.

Collaborating institutions collected whole blood in K2EDTA tubes following their own protocols. For TCRbeta analysis, collaborators shipped samples in one of three forms: frozen whole blood, isolated PBMCs, or DNA extracted from either of those sample types. From the cysteine through the phenylalanine, the CDR3 covers 16 amino acids. Only the CDR3 region is kept as DNA, spanning 48 bases read in frame from base 1. The CDR1 and CDR2 encoded by the germline V gene are SGDLS and YYNGEE. The junction carries 16 bases between V and J, which are trimmed by 0 bases and 3 bases respectively. The investigation overall reported the following: The amount of clinical and demographic metadata varied by source and participant and was provided uncurated.

The immunoSEQ Assay, a bias-controlled multiplex PCR, was used to amplify TCRbeta CDR3 regions from genomic DNA. The study's processing was this. The number of nucleated cells in each sample was estimated from the amplification of reference gene primers within the assay. To quantify the absolute abundance of each unique TCRbeta CDR3 rearrangement, sequence reads were collapsed and filtered. For each sample, productive Simpson clonality was calculated by taking the square root of Simpson's diversity index across productive rearrangements. The source is immuneACCESS, and TCRdb retained only in-frame sequences with V and J called. Part of the clones is not carried over; for the studies checked, unresolved V genes explain less than half of this, and the remainder is unexplained. The V and J calls and clone size are taken from that table; D and trimming were inferred from the DNA. The sample table shows some 100,000 clones, and over 60% are seen once. The ten largest clones take up about 4.1% of the sample.

This clone has just a few counts. This receptor's antigen is unknown. Qualities for individual bases were not recorded, and no much larger clone is one base off. Sequencing was done on a sample of peripheral blood. This chain joins TRBV9 to TRBJ2-7; the D gene cannot be named for sure. This sequence originates from a human donor in a cohort sampled during active or convalescent COVID-19. CDR3 region: CASSVAPGSSVYEQYF. The nucleotide sequence is TGTGCCAGCAGCGTAGCTCCAGGTTCGTCAGTCTACGAGCAGTACTTC.